Listed here is a single T cell receptor beta chain. Its cognate antigen is unknown. Per sample, at least 5 micrograms of total RNA were extracted. This specimen comes from a study of blood T cells in healthy people across ages. Sample-barcoded 5' priming and a J-beta primer mix drove a second PCR of about 6 to 11 cycles. A 12-random-nucleotide template-switch adaptor tagged each cDNA molecule. TCRdb ran MiXCR on the 5' RACE reads and lists one entry per CDR3 protein. The sample records approximately 830,000 distinct CDR3 sequences, approximately 59% being singletons. The CDR3 contains 15 residues. The germline gives CDR1 MNHEY, CDR2 SMNVEV (reference sequence). Study-wide findings and caveats: CMV status of donors was unknown, possibly confounding expanded clonotype changes. Older age went with lower TCR beta diversity per million T cells, in a roughly linear way.

This sequence originates from a man aged 25-45 years in good health. Input material: blood. The chain uses TRBV27 and TRBJ2-4, with D perhaps given as TRBD1 or TRBD2 (6 bases each). Near its end, the DNA agrees better with TRBJ2-7, so the J call may be wrong. The CDR3 sequence: CASSLRGAVFHEQYF. The CDR3 bases are TGTGCCAGCAGTTTAAGGGGGGCGGTTTTCCACGAGCAGTACTTC.